Reported below is one T cell receptor (beta chain). The antigen it binds to is not known. No much larger clone is present one base from it, and per-base qualities are unavailable. The method behind the library was the immunoSEQ multiplex PCR assay. The study's processing was this. A statistical classification framework was built for diagnosing cytomegalovirus status from the catalog of TCR beta chain sequences. In TCRdb, the immuneACCESS table is reduced to in-frame sequences with V and J assigned. These tables do not hold every clone; where another copy was compared, an unresolved V gene accounts for under half, and the others remain unexplained. V, J and clone size were drawn from that table, and D and trimming were deduced from the DNA. The sample table holds 150,000 to 200,000 clones, of which approximately 85% were seen once. The ten biggest clones cover roughly 1.5% of the sample. The donors belonged to the validation cohort of over a hundred subjects, which was separate from the roughly 700-subject first cohort.

The sample is drawn from a study of cytomegalovirus exposure and HLA in healthy donors (dated by TCRdb to the late 2010s). As for the study more broadly: The roughly 650 repertoires of the first cohort and the roughly 120 validation repertoires were produced on the same platform, according to a later analysis. The aim of the study was to test whether cataloging public T cell receptors could identify signatures of past pathogen exposure. A separate validation cohort of 90 to 150 different subjects was used in addition to the roughly 700-subject first cohort. To predict cytomegalovirus infection status, the study combined high-throughput TCR immunosequencing, statistical association of individual TCRs with disease status, and machine learning.

General findings and caveats noted by the study authors: While some public TCRs were present in many individuals, most TCR sequences turned up only very rarely across donors. All 120 or so repertoires were used to score co-occurrence in the validation cohort in a later analysis, because that analysis had no HLA typing for the cohort. The authors suggested that the approach could potentially be generalized to other disease states and immunological phenotypes. In the study, approximately 160 TCR beta chains were listed as associated with cytomegalovirus. The classifier was reported to diagnose cytomegalovirus status with high specificity and sensitivity in both the original cohort and the validation cohort. Subsequent analysis determined that TCRs grouped into clusters in the first cohort also showed a tendency toward co-occurrence across the roughly 120 validation repertoires, and approximately 94% of cluster scores exceeded 0. In vitro tests confirmed that a few of the cytomegalovirus-associated TCR beta chains recognize cytomegalovirus antigens.

Sequenced input: PBMCs. The TCR originated in a woman between 18 and 29 years old in good health and CMV-seronegative.

In nucleotide form, the sequence is TGTGCCAGAGTCAAGACACACTCTGGGGCCAACGTCCTGACTTTC. This gives the protein CARVKTHSGANVLTF. The rearranged segments are TRBV27 and TRBJ2-6, with the D gene not confidently named. Between the V and J ends, shortened by 9 bases and 0 bases respectively, the junction contains 12 bases. The CDR3 covers 15 residues, taking in both the cysteine and the phenylalanine. The DNA shown is the 45-base CDR3, in frame from base 1. The germline V gene (reference sequence) supplies CDR1 MNHEY and CDR2 SMNVEV. Supplemented by the reference TRBV27 and TRBJ2-6 proteins around the CDR3, the complete variable domain is EAQVTQNPRYLITVTGKKLTVTCSQNMNHEYMSWYRQDPGLGLRQIYYSMNVEVTDKGDVPEGYKVSRKEKRNFPLILESPSPNQTSLYFCARVKTHSGANVLTFGAGSRLTVL.